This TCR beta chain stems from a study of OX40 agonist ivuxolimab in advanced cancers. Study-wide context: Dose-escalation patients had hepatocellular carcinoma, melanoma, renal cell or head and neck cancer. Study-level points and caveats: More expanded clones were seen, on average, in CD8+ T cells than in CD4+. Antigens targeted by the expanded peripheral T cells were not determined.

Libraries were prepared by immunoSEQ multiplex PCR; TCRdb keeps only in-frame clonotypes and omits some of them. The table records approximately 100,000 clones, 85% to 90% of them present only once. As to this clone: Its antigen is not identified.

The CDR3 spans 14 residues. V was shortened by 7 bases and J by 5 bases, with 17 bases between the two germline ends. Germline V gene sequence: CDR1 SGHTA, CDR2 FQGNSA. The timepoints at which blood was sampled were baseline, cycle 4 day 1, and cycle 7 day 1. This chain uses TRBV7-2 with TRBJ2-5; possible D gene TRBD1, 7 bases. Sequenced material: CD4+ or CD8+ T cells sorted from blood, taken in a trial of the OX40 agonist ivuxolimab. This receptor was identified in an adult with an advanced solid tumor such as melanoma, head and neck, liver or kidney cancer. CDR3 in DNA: TGTGCCAGCACCCCAAGGAGGGGGCTGGAGACCCAGTACTTC. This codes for CASTPRRGLETQYF.